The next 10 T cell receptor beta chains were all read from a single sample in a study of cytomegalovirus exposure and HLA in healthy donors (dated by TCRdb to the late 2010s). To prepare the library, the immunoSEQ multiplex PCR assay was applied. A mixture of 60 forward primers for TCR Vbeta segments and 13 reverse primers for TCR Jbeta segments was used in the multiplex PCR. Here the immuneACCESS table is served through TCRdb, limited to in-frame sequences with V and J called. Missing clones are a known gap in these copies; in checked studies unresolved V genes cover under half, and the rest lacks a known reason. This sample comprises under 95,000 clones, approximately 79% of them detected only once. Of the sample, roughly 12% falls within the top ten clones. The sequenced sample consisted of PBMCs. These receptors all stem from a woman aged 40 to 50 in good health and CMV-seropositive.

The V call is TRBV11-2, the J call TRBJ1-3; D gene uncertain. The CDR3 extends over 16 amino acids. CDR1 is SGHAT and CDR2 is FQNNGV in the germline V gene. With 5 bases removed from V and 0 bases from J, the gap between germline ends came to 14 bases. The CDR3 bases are TGTGCCAGCAGCGTATTGGGAGATATCTCTGGAAACACCATATATTTT. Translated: CASSVLGDISGNTIYF.

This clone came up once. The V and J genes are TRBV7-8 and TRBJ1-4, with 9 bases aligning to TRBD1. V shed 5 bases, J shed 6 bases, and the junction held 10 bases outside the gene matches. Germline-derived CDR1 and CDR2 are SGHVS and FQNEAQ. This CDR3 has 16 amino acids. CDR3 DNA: TGTGCCAGCAGCAGCCGGGACAGGGTAGTGGATGAAAAACTGTTTTTT. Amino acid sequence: CASSSRDRVVDEKLFF. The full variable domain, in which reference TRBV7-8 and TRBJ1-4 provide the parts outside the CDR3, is GAGVSQSPRYKVAKRGQDVALRCDPISGHVSLFWYQQALGQGPEFLTYFQNEAQLDKSGLPSDRFFAERPEGSVSTLKIQRTQQEDSAVYLCASSSRDRVVDEKLFFGSGTQLSVL.

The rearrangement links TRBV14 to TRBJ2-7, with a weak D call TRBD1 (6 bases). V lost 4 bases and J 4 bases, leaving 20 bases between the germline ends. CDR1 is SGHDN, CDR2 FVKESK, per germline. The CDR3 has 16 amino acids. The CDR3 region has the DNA TGTGCCAGCAGCCCAGAGTTACAGGGTAGGATGTACGAGCAGTACTTC. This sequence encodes CASSPELQGRMYEQYF.

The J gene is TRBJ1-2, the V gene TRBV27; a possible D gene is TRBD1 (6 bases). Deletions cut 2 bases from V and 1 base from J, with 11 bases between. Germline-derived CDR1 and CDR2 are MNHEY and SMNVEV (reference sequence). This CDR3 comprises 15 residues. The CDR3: CASSLDRSVNYGYTF. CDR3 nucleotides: TGTGCCAGCAGTTTAGACAGGTCTGTTAACTATGGCTACACCTTC.

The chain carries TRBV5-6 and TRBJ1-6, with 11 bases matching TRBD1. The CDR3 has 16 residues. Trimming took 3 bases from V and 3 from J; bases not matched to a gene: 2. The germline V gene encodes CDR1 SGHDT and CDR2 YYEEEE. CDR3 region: CASSWGTGGYNSPLHF. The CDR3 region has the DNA TGTGCCAGCAGCTGGGGGACAGGGGGCTATAATTCACCCCTCCACTTT.

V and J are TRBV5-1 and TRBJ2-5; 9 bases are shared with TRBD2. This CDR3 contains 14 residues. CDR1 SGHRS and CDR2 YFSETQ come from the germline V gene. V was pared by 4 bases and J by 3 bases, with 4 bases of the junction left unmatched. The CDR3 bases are TGCGCCAGCAGCCCTAGCGGGGCCGAAGAGACCCAGTACTTC. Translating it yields CASSPSGAEETQYF. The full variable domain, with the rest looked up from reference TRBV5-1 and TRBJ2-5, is KAGVTQTPRYLIKTRGQQVTLSCSPISGHRSVSWYQQTPGQGLQFLFEYFSETQRNKGNFPGRFSGRQFSNSRSEMNVSTLELGDSALYLCASSPSGAEETQYFGPGTRLLVL.

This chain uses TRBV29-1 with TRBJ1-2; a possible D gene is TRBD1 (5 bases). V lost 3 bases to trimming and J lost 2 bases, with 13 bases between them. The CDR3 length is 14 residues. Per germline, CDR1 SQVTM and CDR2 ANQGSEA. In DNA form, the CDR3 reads TGCAGCGTTGACGAGGACACCCTCAACTATGGCTACACCTTC. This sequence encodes CSVDEDTLNYGYTF.

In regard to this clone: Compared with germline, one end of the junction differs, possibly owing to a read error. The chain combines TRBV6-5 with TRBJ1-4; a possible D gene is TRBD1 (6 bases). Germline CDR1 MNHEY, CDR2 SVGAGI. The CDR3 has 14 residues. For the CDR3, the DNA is TGTGCCAGCAGTTACGGGACAACTAACGAAAAACTGTTTTTT. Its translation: CASSYGTTNEKLFF.

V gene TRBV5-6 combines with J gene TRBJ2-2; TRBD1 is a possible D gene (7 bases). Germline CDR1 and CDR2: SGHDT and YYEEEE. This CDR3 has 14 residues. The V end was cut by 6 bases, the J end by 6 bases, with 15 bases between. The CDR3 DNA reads TGTGCCAGCACCCGACAGGGAGGATCCGGGGAGCTGTTTTTT. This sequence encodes CASTRQGGSGELFF.

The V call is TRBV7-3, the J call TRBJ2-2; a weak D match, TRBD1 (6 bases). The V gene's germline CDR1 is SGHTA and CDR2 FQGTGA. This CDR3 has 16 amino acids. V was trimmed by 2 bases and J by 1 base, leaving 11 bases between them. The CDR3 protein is CASSLLPGQNTGELFF. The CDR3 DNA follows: TGTGCCAGCAGCTTACTCCCGGGACAGAACACCGGGGAGCTGTTTTTT. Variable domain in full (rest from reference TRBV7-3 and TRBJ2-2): GAGVSQTPSNKVTEKGKYVELRCDPISGHTALYWYRQSLGQGPEFLIYFQGTGAADDSGLPNDRFFAVRPEGSVSTLKIQRTERGDSAVYLCASSLLPGQNTGELFFGEGSRLTVL.